The 17 T cell receptor beta chains listed next were all sequenced from one sample in a study of glioma-infiltrating T cells. Using RNA template, CDR3s of TCR alpha and beta were amplified with iRepertoire arm-PCR. TCRdb used MiXCR to reprocess the multiplex PCR reads, holding one entry per CDR3 protein. The sample has roughly 200,000 distinct CDR3 sequences; about 47% are singletons. Material for sequencing was glioma tissue, nonneoplastic brain tissue, or PBMCs (not recorded which). These receptors all come from a human donor with low-grade glioma or glioblastoma, undergoing nonglioma brain surgery, or in good health (not recorded which).

The genes are TRBV2 and TRBJ2-3; D gene unclear. The V end lost 7 bases, the J end lost 4 bases, and 9 bases lay between the germline ends. This CDR3 has 12 amino acids. CDR1 SNHLY and CDR2 FYNNEI come from the germline V gene. CDR3 sequence (DNA): TGTGCCAGCACCCAACGGTCAGATACGCAGTATTTT. Translating gives CASTQRSDTQYF. The full variable domain, with the rest looked up from reference TRBV2 and TRBJ2-3, is EPEVTQTPSHQVTQMGQEVILRCVPISNHLYFYWYRQILGQKVEFLVSFYNNEISEKSEIFDDQFSVERPDGSNFTLKIRSTKLEDSAMYFCASTQRSDTQYFGPGTRLTVL.

At least ten counts were recorded for this clonotype. This chain uses TRBV28 with TRBJ1-6; D uncertain. The germline CDR1 and CDR2 sequences are MDHEN and SYDVKM. This CDR3 is built from 16 residues. The ends were cut back, 4 bases at V and 6 bases at J, with 16 bases in the middle. CDR3 sequence (DNA): TGTGCCAGCAGTTCCCCTGGGCCCGCGGCTAATTCACCCCTCCACTTT. This encodes CASSSPGPAANSPLHF.

In this sample, this clonotype turned up many times. The rearrangement links TRBV20-1 to TRBJ2-7; TRBD1 is a possible D gene (6 bases). Germline CDR1 is DFQATT and CDR2 is SNEGSKA (reference sequence). The V and J ends lost 4 bases and 6 bases respectively, with 10 bases between them. The CDR3 has 11 amino acids. This chain's CDR3 is CSANLDSEQYF. DNA of the CDR3: TGCAGTGCTAACCTGGACAGCGAGCAGTACTTC.

The table lists this clonotype with many counts. The chain links TRBV6-1 to TRBJ2-1; D uncertain. There are 13 residues in the CDR3. Trimming cost V 2 bases and J 9 bases, with 11 bases left between them. Germline V CDR1 and CDR2: MNHNS, SASEGT. CDR3 protein: CASSEPPSREQFF. DNA of the CDR3: TGTGCCAGCAGTGAACCCCCTAGTCGTGAGCAGTTCTTC.

In the case of this clonotype: A read error may be the cause here, since a much bigger clone is one base away. In DNA, the CDR3 is TGTGCCAGCAGTTCCCGGACAGGGGGAGGAGAGACCGAGTACTTC. Its translation: CASSSRTGGGETEYF. This rearrangement joins TRBV28 to TRBJ2-5, with 10 positions matching TRBD1. The germline CDR1 and CDR2 sequences are MDHEN and SYDVKM. The length of the CDR3 is 15 residues.

The chain links TRBV2 to TRBJ2-3, with 7 positions matching TRBD2. The CDR3 runs to 15 residues. The V and J ends lost 6 bases and 6 bases, in that order; junction bases with no gene match: 12. CDR1 SNHLY and CDR2 FYNNEI come from the germline V gene. The CDR3 DNA sequence: TGTGCCAGCAGCCTCACTAGCGTGAGGGCGGATACGCAGTATTTT. Its translation: CASSLTSVRADTQYF.

The J gene is TRBJ2-7, the V gene TRBV4-1; 7 nucleotides agree with TRBD2. The CDR3 is 15 amino acids. Unmatched junction bases numbered 5, after V lost 0 bases and J lost 3 bases. CDR1 and CDR2 (germline): MGHRA, YSYEKL. The CDR3 sequence is CASSQDTSVSYEQYF. The DNA of the CDR3 is TGCGCCAGCAGCCAAGACACTAGCGTGAGCTACGAGCAGTACTTC.

Concerning this clonotype: The junction shows a germline mismatch at one end, possibly a read error. This rearrangement joins TRBV5-8 to TRBJ2-7, with a weak D call TRBD1 (6 bases). Per the germline V gene, CDR1 is SGHTS and CDR2 is YDEGEE. This CDR3 is 13 amino acids long. CDR3 DNA sequence: TGTGCCAGCAGATACAGGGCACGATACGAGGAGTACTTC. Protein product: CASRYRARYEEYF. The full variable domain, with the rest looked up from reference TRBV5-8 and TRBJ2-7, is EAGVTQSPTHLIKTRGQQATLRCSPISGHTSVYWYQQALGLGLQFLLWYDEGEERNRGNFPPRFSGRQFPNYSSELNVNALELEDSALYLCASRYRARYEEYFGPGTRLTVT.

This clonotype was observed a few times. This clone may be a read error of a much larger clone one base away. A read error is likely, as this CDR3 ends without the conserved phenylalanine or tryptophan. The chain combines TRBV20-1 with TRBJ2-1; D gene uncertain. The CDR3 totals 14 residues. Trimming cost V 2 bases and J 0 bases, with 8 bases left between them. CDR1 is DFQATT, CDR2 SNEGSKA, per germline (reference sequence). Here the CDR3 DNA reads TGCAGTGCTAGATTCCAGCTCTCCTACAATGAGCAGTTCCTC. Encoded protein: CSARFQLSYNEQFL.

This clonotype was recorded a few times. V usage is TRBV2 and J usage is TRBJ2-7, with D possibly matching TRBD1 (5 bases). Germline CDR1 SNHLY, CDR2 FYNNEI. The ends were cut back, 3 bases at V and 2 bases at J, with 14 bases in the middle. The length of the CDR3 is 15 residues. The CDR3 DNA is TGTGCCAGCAGTGACTCACAGGTGGGCCCCTACGAGCAGTACTTC. Translating gives CASSDSQVGPYEQYF. Full variable domain (remainder filled in from reference TRBV2 and TRBJ2-7): EPEVTQTPSHQVTQMGQEVILRCVPISNHLYFYWYRQILGQKVEFLVSFYNNEISEKSEIFDDQFSVERPDGSNFTLKIRSTKLEDSAMYFCASSDSQVGPYEQYFGPGTRLTVT.

This clonotype came up many times. V gene TRBV20-1 combines with J gene TRBJ2-7; TRBD2 aligns across 12 bases. CDR3 length: 15 residues. Germline V gives CDR1 DFQATT, CDR2 SNEGSKA (reference sequence). J gave up 9 bases and V 5 bases, and 14 bases lay outside the gene matches. The chain's CDR3 is CSAFDSTSGRPRQYF. Here the CDR3 DNA reads TGCAGTGCTTTCGATTCGACTAGCGGGAGACCCAGGCAGTACTTC.

This clonotype appeared a few times. V is TRBV7-9 and J is TRBJ2-7; 7 bases agree with TRBD1. Germline CDR1 reads SEHNR; CDR2 reads FQNEAQ (reference sequence). V dropped 5 bases and J dropped 2; count of bases not matched to a gene: 9. The CDR3 contains 15 residues. CDR3: CASSKTWDSPYEQYF. The CDR3 DNA reads as TGTGCCAGCAGCAAAACGTGGGACAGTCCCTACGAGCAGTACTTC.

Comment on this clonotype: A single base separates this from a much larger clone, so it may be a read error. The V and J genes are TRBV28 and TRBJ2-1; no clear D. CDR1 and CDR2 from the germline V gene are MDHEN and SYDVKM. CDR3 length: 17 amino acids. Trimming stripped 3 bases from V and 10 bases from J, with 25 bases between. The CDR3 nucleotides read TGTGCCAGCAGTTTTCCCCAGGCAGGCCAAACCTCCTACGAGCAGTTCTTC. Amino acids: CASSFPQAGQTSYEQFF.

The CDR3 protein is CASSVVPESAFF. The CDR3 nucleotides read TGTGCCAGCAGCGTAGTCCCGGAGTCGGCTTTCTTT. This chain uses TRBV7-2 with TRBJ1-1; D is ambiguous. The V gene lost 5 bases and the J gene lost 11 bases, with 15 bases spanning the gap. Germline V gene data show CDR1 as SGHTA and CDR2 as FQGNSA. This CDR3 comprises 12 residues.

This clonotype was counted at least ten times. This chain links TRBV7-6 with TRBJ2-2; 10 bases are a match to TRBD2. The junction had 0 bases not matched to a gene; V was cut back by 1 base and J by 4 bases. The germline V gene encodes CDR1 SGHVS and CDR2 FNYEAQ. The CDR3 sequence is 15 residues long. The CDR3 protein is CASSLGTSGTGELFF. The CDR3, as DNA: TGTGCCAGCAGCTTAGGGACTAGCGGCACCGGGGAGCTGTTTTTT.

This clonotype was observed many times. The chain carries TRBV28 and TRBJ1-3; a possible D gene is TRBD1 (5 bases). The CDR3 consists of 16 residues. The V end was cut by 5 bases, the J end by 0 bases, with 14 bases between. Looked up from germline, CDR1 is MDHEN and CDR2 is SYDVKM. The CDR3 is CASSDDRLTSGNTIYF. The CDR3 DNA is TGTGCCAGCAGTGACGACAGACTCACCTCTGGAAACACCATATATTTT.

The sample holds many counts of this clonotype. This chain joins TRBV28 and TRBJ2-7; 10 positions match TRBD1. Trimming removed 6 bases from V and 6 bases from J; junction bases left unmatched: 11. Germline V CDR1 and CDR2: MDHEN, SYDVKM. CDR3 size: 15 residues. The CDR3 is CASRAPGQGYSEQYF. The CDR3 coding sequence is TGTGCCAGCAGGGCCCCGGGACAGGGGTATAGCGAGCAGTACTTC. Supplemented by reference TRBV28 and TRBJ2-7, the full variable domain reads DVKVTQSSRYLVKRTGEKVFLECVQDMDHENMFWYRQDPGLGLRLIYFSYDVKMKEKGDIPEGYSVSREKKERFSLILESASTNQTSMYLCASRAPGQGYSEQYFGPGTRLTVT.